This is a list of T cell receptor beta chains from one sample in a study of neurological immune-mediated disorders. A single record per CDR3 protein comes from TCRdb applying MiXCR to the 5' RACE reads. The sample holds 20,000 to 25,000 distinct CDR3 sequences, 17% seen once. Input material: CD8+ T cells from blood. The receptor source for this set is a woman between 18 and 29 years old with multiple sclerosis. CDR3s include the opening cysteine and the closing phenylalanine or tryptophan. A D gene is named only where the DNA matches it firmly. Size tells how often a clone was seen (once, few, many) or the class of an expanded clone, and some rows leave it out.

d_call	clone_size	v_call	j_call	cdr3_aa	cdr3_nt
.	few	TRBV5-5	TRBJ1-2	CASSFEGSGYTF	TGTGCCAGCAGCTTTGAAGGGTCTGGCTACACCTTC
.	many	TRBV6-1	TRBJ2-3	CASSEALPDGPTYTQYF	TGTGCCAGCAGTGAAGCGCTCCCAGATGGGCCCACATATACGCAGTATTTT
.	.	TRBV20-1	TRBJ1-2	CSARAPWVYGYTF	TGCAGTGCTAGAGCCCCGTGGGTCTATGGCTACACCTTC
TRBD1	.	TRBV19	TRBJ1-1	CASYRGVNTEAFF	TGTGCCAGTTACAGGGGGGTGAACACTGAAGCTTTCTTT
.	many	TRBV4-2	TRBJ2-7	CASSQELFSEPYEQYF	TGTGCCAGCAGCCAAGAGTTGTTTTCCGAACCCTACGAGCAGTACTTC
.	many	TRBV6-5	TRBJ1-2	CASSPGRNYGYTF	TGTGCCAGCAGCCCCGGCAGGAACTATGGCTACACCTTC
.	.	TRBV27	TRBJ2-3	CASSLRTVSTDTQYF	TGTGCCAGCAGCCTTAGGACAGTTTCCACAGATACGCAGTATTTT
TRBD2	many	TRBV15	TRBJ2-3	CATSTTSGRGRGDTQYF	TGTGCCACCAGCACCACTAGCGGGAGGGGGCGCGGAGATACGCAGTATTTT
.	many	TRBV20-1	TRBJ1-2	CSASPRGPLYGYTF	TGCAGTGCTAGTCCTCGGGGACCGCTCTATGGCTACACCTTC
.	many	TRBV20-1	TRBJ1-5	CSARMREGQPQHF	TGCAGTGCTAGAATGAGGGAGGGTCAGCCCCAGCATTTT
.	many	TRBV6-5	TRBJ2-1	CASSYGASSSYNEQFF	TGTGCCAGCAGTTACGGGGCCTCAAGCTCCTACAATGAGCAGTTCTTC
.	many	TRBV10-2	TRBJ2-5	CASSVRERQETQYF	TGCGCCAGCAGTGTCCGGGAGCGCCAAGAGACCCAGTACTTC
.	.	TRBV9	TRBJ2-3	CASKSGGGGGSTDTQYF	TGTGCCAGCAAATCGGGCGGAGGGGGAGGATCCACAGATACGCAGTATTTT
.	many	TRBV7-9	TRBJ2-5	CASSLGTVENGETQYF	TGTGCCAGCAGCTTAGGGACAGTCGAAAATGGAGAGACCCAGTACTTC
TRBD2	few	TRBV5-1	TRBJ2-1	CASTRAGGLISYNEQFF	TGCGCCAGCACTAGAGCGGGGGGGCTCATATCCTACAATGAGCAGTTCTTC
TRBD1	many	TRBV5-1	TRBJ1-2	CASSATGQGHGYTF	TGCGCCAGCAGCGCCACGGGACAGGGCCATGGCTACACCTTC
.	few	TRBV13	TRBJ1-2	CASSLGADYGYTF	TGTGCCAGCAGCTTAGGGGCGGACTATGGCTACACCTTC
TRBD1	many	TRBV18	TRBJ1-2	CASSSFTDRVYYGYTF	TGTGCCAGCTCATCATTCACGGACAGGGTGTACTATGGCTACACCTTC
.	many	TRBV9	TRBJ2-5	CASSVVGNPQETQYF	TGTGCCAGCAGCGTAGTCGGGAACCCTCAAGAGACCCAGTACTTC
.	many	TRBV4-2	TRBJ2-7	CASSQEGRYEQYF	TGTGCCAGCAGCCAAGAAGGCCGCTACGAGCAGTACTTC
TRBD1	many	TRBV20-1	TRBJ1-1	CSARDLSATGGYTEAFF	TGCAGTGCTAGAGATCTCAGCGCTACAGGGGGCTACACTGAAGCTTTCTTT
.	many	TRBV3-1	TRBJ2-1	CASSQDWAGGNEQFF	TGTGCCAGCAGCCAAGATTGGGCGGGCGGAAATGAGCAGTTCTTC
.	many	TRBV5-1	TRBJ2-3	CASSLERDTDTQYF	TGCGCCAGCAGCTTGGAAAGGGACACAGATACGCAGTATTTT
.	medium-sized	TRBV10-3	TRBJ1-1	CAISPKNTEAFF	TGTGCCATCAGCCCGAAGAACACTGAAGCTTTCTTT
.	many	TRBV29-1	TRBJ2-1	CSVDKGHGNEQFF	TGCAGCGTTGATAAAGGGCACGGCAATGAGCAGTTCTTC
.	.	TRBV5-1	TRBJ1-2	CASSYRDGYGYTF	TGCGCCAGCAGCTACCGGGACGGCTATGGCTACACCTTC